This TCR beta chain is drawn from a study of cytomegalovirus exposure and HLA in healthy donors. Germline-derived CDR1 and CDR2 are LNHNV and YYDKDF (reference sequence). V gave up 0 bases and J gave up 5 bases, with 13 bases separating them. The CDR3 is made up of 15 amino acids. Study-wide results and limits: A few chains tied to CMV proved CMV antigen-specific in vitro. Analysis was carried out at a later point, and it linked a missense DCLRE1C variant to TCR beta V- and J-gene trimming.

The study ran its PCR with 60 Vbeta and 13 Jbeta primers. Repertoires were generated with immunoSEQ multiplex PCR, while TCRdb's copy carries only in-frame clones and drops some. The sample holds about 140,000 clones, around 79% seen once. To note about this clone: Its antigen is unknown.

The chain is built from TRBV15 and TRBJ2-5; tentatively, D is TRBD2 (6 bases). The source of this sequence is a female donor in good health and CMV-seronegative. The sequenced material came from PBMCs. The CDR3, as DNA: TGTGCCACCAGCAGAGATCAGGGTCGGGGGGAGACCCAGTACTTC. Amino acids: CATSRDQGRGETQYF.